This is a list of T cell receptor beta chains from one sample in a study of blood T cell repertoires in COVID-19. Produced via immunoSEQ multiplex PCR; TCRdb's table is partial and in-frame only. The table records around 180,000 clones, about 89% of them present only once. The sample taken for sequencing was peripheral blood. These receptor sequences come from a man aged 35-49 years with active or convalescent COVID-19. Each CDR3 is given without its conserved first and last residue. Fields, in order: V gene, CDR3 protein.

>TRBV29-1
SVEEGYRGREQY
>TRBV4-1
ASSSSTTSGLYEQY
>TRBV9
ASTRTPINTDTQY
>TRBV21-1
ASSRFNLDRAIQPQH
>TRBV30
AWSFSGEETQY
>TRBV5-6
ASSHLRANTGELF
>TRBV2
ASSEGRVYGYT
>TRBV5-4
ASAQETGPAAEQY
>TRBV5-1
ASSPGTGEGQPQH
>TRBV9
ASSVVTGNTGELF
>TRBV6-5
ASRLTGDPSYEQY
>TRBV5-4
ASSSSTGSFSYEQY
>TRBV27
ASSFGAGTEAF
>TRBV7-9
ASSLVGGMETQY
>TRBV7-9
ASRSSGVYGYT
>TRBV6-5
ASSYRGSSGNTIY
>TRBV7-6
ASSLSAGAVGGEQY
>TRBV18
ASSPDGADLNYGYT
>TRBV6-1
ASSDRPGEHNYNSPLH
>TRBV6-5
ASSPGGPQTQY
>TRBV7-8
ASSPAGGLVEEQY
>TRBV19
ASSTTGNTEAF
>TRBV30
AWAAHRGQGSQPQH
>TRBV6-5
ASSPGVGYGYT
>TRBV3-1/TRBV3-2
ASSQDRVDSPLH
>TRBV15
ATSRDYQGGDTQY
>TRBV7-2
ASSLDRARYGYT
>TRBV30
AWSVSHSRAEAF
>TRBV11-2
ASSLGAGQETQY
>TRBV19
ASRGGQGFTGELF
>TRBV6-2/TRBV6-3
ASSPLGQVAYGYT
>TRBV24-1
ATSDFSSGGPYSSYNEQF
>TRBV6-6
ASRLTGTVNTEAF
>TRBV18
ASSAEGAHTTEAF
>TRBV28
ASSPRDRFRSNEQF
>TRBV5-4
ASSLVGQNYGYT
>TRBV6-5
ASSYSTRIEAF
>TRBV9
ASSVGAGAIYEQY
>TRBV11-2
ASTDLGGGRQANYGYT
>TRBV7-2
ASSPRGQGSYEQY
>TRBV19
ASSPGIAEAF
>TRBV18
ASSPRMDHEQY